This TCR beta chain was recorded in a study of breast tumors, draining lymph nodes, adjacent tissues. One entry per CDR3 protein results from TCRdb running MiXCR on the multiplex PCR reads. Among 200,000 to 250,000 distinct CDR3 sequences, approximately 31% were seen once, and the ten largest hold about 1.4%. Study-level points and caveats: The lymph node origin of tumor T cells was framed as consistent with a hypothesis, not demonstrated. Compared with basal-like, luminal-like tumors shared significantly more repertoire with nontumor tissue. Findings are consistent with lymph node origin and intratumoral expansion of most tumor T cells.

The CDR3 extends over 15 amino acids. After removal of 1 base from V and 5 bases from J, the junction contained 4 bases not matched to a gene. Germline CDR1 SGHAT, CDR2 FQNNGV. This clonotype has at least ten counts. Its cognate antigen is unknown. The lymph nodes were axillary draining lymph nodes from breast cancer patients. The genes are TRBV11-2 and TRBJ2-1; the match to TRBD2 covers 8 bases. The sample taken for sequencing was axillary lymph node tissue. This clonotype was obtained from a female donor with breast cancer. Some clones in this sample may be carry-over from other donors' samples. The CDR3, as DNA: TGTGCCAGCAGCTTAGGGTTAGCGGGGAACAATGAGCAGTTCTTC. Its protein product is CASSLGLAGNNEQFF.